The source of this TCR beta chain is a study of T cells in Graves' hyperthyroidism and ophthalmopathy. In regard to this clonotype: Its antigen is undetermined.

Clinicians diagnosed patients from clinical symptoms, serum thyroxine and TRAb, thyroid ultrasound and orbital computed tomography. From RNA transcripts, TCR beta CDR3 regions were amplified. The HTBI primer set was used in a first-round RT-PCR of the TCR CDR3. TCRdb itself ran the multiplex PCR reads through MiXCR, one entry per CDR3 protein. The sample contains under 350,000 distinct CDR3 sequences, about 18% of which appear only once. V gave up 4 bases and J gave up 4 bases; unmatched junction bases: 8. Germline loops: CDR1 SGHAT, CDR2 FQNNGV. This CDR3 has 15 residues. Whole-study results and caveats: Stable hyperthyroidism and ophthalmopathy were separated using 13 V-J signatures. Ophthalmopathy was predicted by the model a median of approximately 6 months ahead of onset.

This TCR was sampled from a woman aged 50 to 60 with Graves' hyperthyroidism. Sequencing was carried out using blood. This rearrangement joins TRBV11-2 to TRBJ2-7; 9 positions agree with TRBD2. The CDR3 is CASSSSVAGEYEQYF. In DNA form, the CDR3 reads TGTGCCAGCAGCTCTTCGGTAGCGGGAGAATACGAGCAGTACTTC.